Following are 15 T cell receptor beta chains from one sample sequenced in a study of shared clonotypes between healthy human individuals (dated by TCRdb to the early 2020s). The library was made by the immunoSEQ multiplex PCR assay. TCRdb limited this immuneACCESS table to in-frame rearrangements with V and J called. A share of clones is missing; checked studies link under half to unresolved V genes, and the rest is unexplained. Present in this sample are around 2.5 million clones, 80% to 95% of which were seen just once. 0.36% of the sample rests with the top ten. What was sequenced was naive CD4+ T cells from PBMCs. The cell subset or site label here, explained by the study, means: CD45RA+ positively selected. The receptors stem from a man aged 18 to 29 in good health. Some clones in this sample may be carry-over from other donors' samples.

V and J are TRBV7-2 and TRBJ2-2; the D gene is possibly TRBD2 (7 bases). The V end was cut by 6 bases, the J end by 5 bases, with 19 bases between. The CDR3 length is 16 residues. Germline V gives CDR1 SGHTA, CDR2 FQGNSA. In nucleotides, the CDR3 is TGTGCCAGCAGGCCAGGGGCGGGAGCTCGAACCGGGGAGCTGTTTTTT. It specifies CASRPGAGARTGELFF. Drawing the rest from reference TRBV7-2 and TRBJ2-2, the complete variable domain is GAGVSQSPSNKVTEKGKDVELRCDPISGHTALYWYRQSLGQGLEFLIYFQGNSAPDKSGLPSDRFSAERTGGSVSTLTIQRTQQEDSAVYLCASRPGAGARTGELFFGEGSRLTVL.

This clone was observed a handful of times. Other nucleotide sequences from this sample produce the same CDR3. CDR3 sequence: CASSPGADTQYF. As DNA, the CDR3 is TGTGCCAGCAGTCCCGGGGCAGATACGCAGTATTTT. The chain links TRBV2 to TRBJ2-3, with D perhaps matching TRBD2 (5 bases). V was cut by 5 bases and J by 4 bases, with 7 bases left in between. The CDR3 is 12 amino acids. Germline V gene lookup returns CDR1 SNHLY and CDR2 FYNNEI.

The chain joins TRBV10-1 to TRBJ2-4; 9 bases fit TRBD2. Germline lookup yields CDR1 WNHNN and CDR2 SYGVQD (reference sequence). Trimming at V came to 3 bases and at J to 7 bases, leaving 4 bases not matched to a gene. The CDR3 has 14 residues. CDR3 sequence reads: CASSEGSGGNIQYF. In nucleotides, the CDR3 is TGCGCCAGCAGTGAAGGCAGCGGGGGGAACATTCAGTACTTC.

The rearrangement joins TRBV7-3 to TRBJ2-3; 12 nucleotides match TRBD1. The CDR3 loop spans 16 amino acids. Germline trimming cut 3 bases from V and 9 bases from J; bases unmatched to any gene: 10. Germline CDR1 reads SGHTA; CDR2 reads FQGTGA. CDR3 bases: TGTGCCAGCAGCTTTGCCCCCGGGACAGGGGGCTGGACGCAGTATTTT. Its protein product is CASSFAPGTGGWTQYF.

The V and J genes are TRBV5-6 and TRBJ2-7; 7 bases align to TRBD1. The CDR3 consists of 14 residues. Germline V gene sequence: CDR1 SGHDT, CDR2 YYEEEE. Trimming took 4 bases from V and 6 from J; bases not matched to a gene: 10. The CDR3 reads CASSRTGGMAEQYF. In nucleotides, the CDR3 is TGTGCCAGCAGCCGGACAGGCGGAATGGCCGAGCAGTACTTC.

The chain carries TRBV7-3 and TRBJ2-3; 7 bases map to TRBD2. The CDR3 sequence is 14 residues long. Per germline, CDR1 SGHTA and CDR2 FQGTGA. With 2 bases clipped from V and 4 bases from J, the junction kept 3 bases outside the gene matches. Here the CDR3 reads CASSLRLAPDTQYF. DNA for the CDR3: TGTGCCAGCAGCTTACGACTAGCCCCAGATACGCAGTATTTT. The variable domain in full, completed from reference TRBV7-3 and TRBJ2-3, reads GAGVSQTPSNKVTEKGKYVELRCDPISGHTALYWYRQSLGQGPEFLIYFQGTGAADDSGLPNDRFFAVRPEGSVSTLKIQRTERGDSAVYLCASSLRLAPDTQYFGPGTRLTVL.

The rearrangement links TRBV5-4 to TRBJ2-3; TRBD1 matches at 10 bases. The CDR3 has 15 residues. V trimming: 4 bases; J trimming: 4 bases; junction bases outside the gene matches: 6. Germline V gives CDR1 SGHNT, CDR2 YYREEE (reference sequence). In DNA, the CDR3 is TGTGCCAGCAGCCTTGACAGGGGGCCTGCAGATACGCAGTATTTT. This codes for CASSLDRGPADTQYF.

This chain joins TRBV7-9 and TRBJ1-1, with a tentative D call TRBD1 (6 bases). Germline CDR1 reads SEHNR; CDR2 reads FQNEAQ (reference sequence). Trimming took 0 bases from V and 5 from J, leaving 13 bases between them. The CDR3 runs to 15 residues. CDR3 sequence reads: CASSLAGGLSTEAFF. DNA of the CDR3: TGTGCCAGCAGCTTAGCCGGGGGGCTGAGTACTGAAGCTTTCTTT.

The chain carries TRBV7-3 and TRBJ2-1; perhaps TRBD2 as D (5 bases). Trimming left V 0 bases short and J 6 bases short, with 9 bases between. Germline V gene lookup returns CDR1 SGHTA and CDR2 FQGTGA. The CDR3 contains 14 residues. CDR3 in amino acids: CASSLTGGPNEQFF. The CDR3 DNA reads as TGTGCCAGCAGCTTAACAGGCGGGCCCAATGAGCAGTTCTTC. The whole variable domain, remainder taken from reference TRBV7-3 and TRBJ2-1, is GAGVSQTPSNKVTEKGKYVELRCDPISGHTALYWYRQSLGQGPEFLIYFQGTGAADDSGLPNDRFFAVRPEGSVSTLKIQRTERGDSAVYLCASSLTGGPNEQFFGPGTRLTVL.

V usage is TRBV11-2 and J usage is TRBJ2-7; D is possibly TRBD1 (6 bases). CDR1 and CDR2 from the germline V gene are SGHAT and FQNNGV. V was cut by 3 bases and J by 6 bases, with 12 bases left in between. There are 13 residues in the CDR3. CDR3 in DNA: TGTGCCAGCAGCTTGGAAAAAGGGGGCGAGCAGTACTTC. It codes for CASSLEKGGEQYF.

The chain uses TRBV19 and TRBJ1-1; weak D call: TRBD1 (6 bases). The germline V gene has CDR1 LNHDA and CDR2 SQIVND (reference sequence). The CDR3 contains 13 residues. V gave up 4 bases and J gave up 5 bases, with 11 bases separating them. The CDR3 sequence: CASSRGTITEAFF. CDR3 DNA: TGTGCCAGTAGTAGAGGGACAATTACTGAAGCTTTCTTT.

J is TRBJ2-5 and V is TRBV6-1, with a tentative D call TRBD1 (6 bases). Looked up from germline, CDR1 is MNHNS and CDR2 is SASEGT. The CDR3 is 16 amino acids. Trimming stripped 4 bases from V and 5 bases from J, with 20 bases between. CDR3 bases: TGTGCCAGCAGTGGGAGGCAGGGGAGTGTCGGGGAGACCCAGTACTTC. Encoded protein: CASSGRQGSVGETQYF.

The V call is TRBV11-3, the J call TRBJ2-2, with D possibly TRBD2 on 6 matching bases. Trimming cost V 4 bases and J 3 bases, with 15 bases left between them. There are 16 residues in the CDR3. Germline V gives CDR1 SGHNT, CDR2 YENEEA. This CDR3 reads CASSSPRGIYTGELFF. DNA of the CDR3: TGTGCCAGCAGCTCTCCCCGCGGGATCTACACCGGGGAGCTGTTTTTT.

This clone was counted once. The chain has TRBV7-2 and TRBJ2-2; 10 nucleotides align to TRBD2. The V gene end was trimmed by 4 bases and the J gene end by 4 bases; junction bases not matched to a gene: 3. The CDR3 totals 15 residues. The germline gives CDR1 SGHTA, CDR2 FQGNSA. The DNA for the CDR3 is TGTGCCAGCAGCTGGTCTAGCGGGAGCACCGGGGAGCTGTTTTTT. Amino acids: CASSWSSGSTGELFF.

The V and J genes are TRBV2 and TRBJ1-4, with 9 bases that match TRBD1. Germline CDR1 is SNHLY and CDR2 is FYNNEI. The length of the CDR3 is 17 residues. The J segment lost 7 bases and the V segment lost 5 bases, leaving 14 bases of the junction unmatched. The CDR3 loop reads CASSYPGQGALGEKLFF. CDR3 nucleotide sequence: TGTGCCAGCAGTTACCCGGGACAGGGTGCCCTGGGTGAAAAACTGTTTTTT.